This T cell receptor (beta chain) was observed in a study of T cells in Graves' hyperthyroidism and ophthalmopathy. Many counts were recorded for this clonotype. The antigen remains undetermined. Study-level findings and limits: Blood shared most expanded thyroid clonotypes above 0.001. Ophthalmopathy was predicted by the model a median of 6.5 months ahead of onset.

The length of the CDR3 is 15 residues. Trimming removed 0 bases from V and 5 bases from J, with 13 bases in between. CDR1 is SGHNT and CDR2 is YENEEA in the germline V gene. RNA transcripts yielded amplified TCR beta CDR3 regions. The TCR CDR3 was amplified in a first-round RT-PCR using the HTBI primer set. TCRdb ran MiXCR on the multiplex PCR reads and lists one entry per CDR3 protein. The table lists roughly 700,000 distinct CDR3 sequences, 11% to 15% of them singletons. Thyroid ultrasound, orbital computed tomography, clinical symptoms, and serum thyroxine and TRAb underpinned diagnoses. PBMCs were obtained from approximately 10 ml fresh peripheral blood.

The material sequenced was blood. The chain joins TRBV11-3 to TRBJ1-2, with D uncertain. This TCR derives from a woman aged 18-29 years with Graves' hyperthyroidism. CDR3 nucleotides: TGTGCCAGCAGCTTAGACGGTTCGAAGGATTATGGCTACACCTTC. It specifies CASSLDGSKDYGYTF.